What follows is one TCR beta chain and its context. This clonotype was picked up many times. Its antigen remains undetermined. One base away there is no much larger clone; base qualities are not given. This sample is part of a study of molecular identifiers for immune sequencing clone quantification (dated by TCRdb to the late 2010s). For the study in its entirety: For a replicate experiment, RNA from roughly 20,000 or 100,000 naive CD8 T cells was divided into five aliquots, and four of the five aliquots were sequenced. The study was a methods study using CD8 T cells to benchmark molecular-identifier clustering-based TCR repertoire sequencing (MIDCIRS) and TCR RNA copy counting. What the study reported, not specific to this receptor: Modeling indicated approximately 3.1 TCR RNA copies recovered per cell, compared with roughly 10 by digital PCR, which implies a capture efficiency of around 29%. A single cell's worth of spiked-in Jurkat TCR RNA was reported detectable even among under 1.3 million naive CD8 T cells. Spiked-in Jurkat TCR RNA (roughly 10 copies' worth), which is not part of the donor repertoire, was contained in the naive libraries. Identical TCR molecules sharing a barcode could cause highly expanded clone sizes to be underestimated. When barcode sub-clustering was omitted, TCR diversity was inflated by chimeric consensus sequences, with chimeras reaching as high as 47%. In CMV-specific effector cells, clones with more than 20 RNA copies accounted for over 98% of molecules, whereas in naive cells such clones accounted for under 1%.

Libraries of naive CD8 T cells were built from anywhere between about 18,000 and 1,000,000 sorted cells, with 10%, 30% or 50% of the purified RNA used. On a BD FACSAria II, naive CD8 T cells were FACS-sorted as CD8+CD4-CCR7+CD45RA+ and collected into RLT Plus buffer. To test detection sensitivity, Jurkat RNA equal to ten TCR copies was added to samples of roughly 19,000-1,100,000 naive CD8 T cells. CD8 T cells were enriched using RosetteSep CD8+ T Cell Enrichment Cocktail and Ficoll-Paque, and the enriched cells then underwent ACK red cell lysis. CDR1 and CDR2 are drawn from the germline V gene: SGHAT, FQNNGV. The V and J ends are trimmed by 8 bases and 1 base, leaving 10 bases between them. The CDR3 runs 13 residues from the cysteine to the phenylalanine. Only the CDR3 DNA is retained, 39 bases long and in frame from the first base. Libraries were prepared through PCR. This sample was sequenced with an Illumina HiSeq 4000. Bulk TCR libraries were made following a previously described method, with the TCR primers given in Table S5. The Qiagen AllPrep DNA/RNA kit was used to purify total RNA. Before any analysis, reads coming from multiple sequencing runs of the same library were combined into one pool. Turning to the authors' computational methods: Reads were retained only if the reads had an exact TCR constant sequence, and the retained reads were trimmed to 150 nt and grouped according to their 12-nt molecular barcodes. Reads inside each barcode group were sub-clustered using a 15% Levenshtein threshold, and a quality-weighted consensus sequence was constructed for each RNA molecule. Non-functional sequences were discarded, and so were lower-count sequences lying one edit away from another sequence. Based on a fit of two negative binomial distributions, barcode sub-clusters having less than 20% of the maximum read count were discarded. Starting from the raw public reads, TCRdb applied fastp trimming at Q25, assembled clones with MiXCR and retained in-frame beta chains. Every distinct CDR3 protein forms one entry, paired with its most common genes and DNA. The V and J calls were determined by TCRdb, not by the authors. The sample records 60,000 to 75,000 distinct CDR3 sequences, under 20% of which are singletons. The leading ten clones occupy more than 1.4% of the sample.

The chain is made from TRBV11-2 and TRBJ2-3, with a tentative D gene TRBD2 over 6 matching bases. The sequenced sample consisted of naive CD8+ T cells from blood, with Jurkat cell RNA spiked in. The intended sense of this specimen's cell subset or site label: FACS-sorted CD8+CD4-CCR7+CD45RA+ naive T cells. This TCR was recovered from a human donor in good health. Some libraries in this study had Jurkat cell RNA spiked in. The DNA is TGTGCCAGCTCAGCGGGTGGCACAGATACGCAGTATTTT. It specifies CASSAGGTDTQYF. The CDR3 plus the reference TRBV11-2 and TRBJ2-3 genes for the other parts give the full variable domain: EAGVAQSPRYKIIEKRQSVAFWCNPISGHATLYWYQQILGQGPKLLIQFQNNGVVDDSQLPKDRFSAERLKGVDSTLKIQPAKLEDSAVYLCASSAGGTDTQYFGPGTRLTVL.